The next 28 T cell receptor beta chains were all read from a single sample in a study of PD-L1 blockade in urothelial cancer. Sequenced by immunoSEQ multiplex PCR; TCRdb stores in-frame clones only, minus some. This sample has under 50,000 clones, with approximately 90% found just once. The sample here was PBMCs, taken around atezolizumab (anti-PD-L1) treatment. These receptors all stem from a man between 65 and 85 years old with urothelial cancer.

The chain is built from TRBV29-1 and TRBJ1-2, with D possibly being TRBD1 (6 bases). V was pared by 4 bases and J by 3 bases, with 9 bases between. The length of the CDR3 is 12 residues. Germline values: CDR1 SQVTM, CDR2 ANQGSEA. In nucleotides, the CDR3 is TGCAGCGTTGGAGGGGGTCACTATGGCTACACCTTC. Its protein product is CSVGGGHYGYTF.

The chain employs TRBV9 and TRBJ1-1; D possibly corresponds to TRBD1 (6 bases). This CDR3 has 15 amino acids. Per germline, CDR1 SGDLS and CDR2 YYNGEE. The ends were cut back, 4 bases at V and 4 bases at J, with 17 bases in the middle. This CDR3 reads CASSPRRGGGTEAFF. The CDR3 nucleotides are TGTGCCAGCAGCCCTCGCAGGGGAGGGGGCACTGAAGCTTTCTTT.

CDR3 bases: TGTGCCAGCAGTGAAGTCCCCCGGACAGGGGGCTATGGCTACACCTTC. Its translation is CASSEVPRTGGYGYTF. The rearrangement joins TRBV6-1 to TRBJ1-2, with 10 bases that match TRBD1. Trimming at V came to 1 base and at J to 4 bases, leaving 6 bases not matched to a gene. Germline loops: CDR1 MNHNS, CDR2 SASEGT. The CDR3 has 16 amino acids.

The genes are TRBV25-1 and TRBJ2-5; D might be TRBD2 (5 bases). The CDR3 covers 14 residues. Germline V gene data show CDR1 as MGHDK and CDR2 as SYGVNS. Trimming left V 7 bases short and J 4 bases short, with 16 bases between. In DNA form, the CDR3 reads TGTGCCAGCAAGGGTAGTCTAGCCACAGAGACCCAGTACTTC. Its protein is CASKGSLATETQYF.

The rearrangement uses TRBV6-1 and TRBJ1-5; 9 bases are shared with TRBD1. The V and J ends lost 8 bases and 7 bases, in that order; junction bases with no gene match: 0. CDR1 and CDR2 (germline): MNHNS, SASEGT. The CDR3 has 11 amino acids. The CDR3 bases are TGTGCCAGCGGACAGGGGCAGCCCCAGCATTTT. Residues: CASGQGQPQHF.

This chain connects TRBV7-9 to TRBJ2-7; TRBD2 might be the D (6 bases). The CDR3 runs to 14 residues. The V gene lost 5 bases and the J gene lost 0 bases, with 11 bases spanning the gap. Germline lookup yields CDR1 SEHNR and CDR2 FQNEAQ (reference sequence). CDR3 loop: CASSDAGLSYEQYF. In nucleotides, the CDR3 is TGTGCCAGCAGCGACGCGGGACTCTCCTACGAGCAGTACTTC.

The CDR3 nucleotides read TGTGCCAGCGGGGGGTATTACACCTTC. This codes for CASGGYYTF. The chain uses TRBV6-1 and TRBJ1-2; a weak D match, TRBD1 (5 bases). V was clipped by 8 bases and J by 11 bases, with 9 bases between them. The CDR3 covers 9 residues. The V gene's germline CDR1 is MNHNS and CDR2 SASEGT.

This chain connects TRBV21-1 to TRBJ1-5. TRBV21-1 is given as a pseudogene. The CDR3 covers 20 residues. The CDR3 reads CASSKKPGGVTYNGNQPQHF. CDR3 in DNA: TGTGCCAGCAGCAAAAAGCCCGGGGGTGTGACCTATAATGGCAATCAGCCCCAGCATTTT.

The genes are TRBV27 and TRBJ2-3; 7 bases fit TRBD2. Trimming at V came to 6 bases and at J to 5 bases, leaving 11 bases not matched to a gene. The CDR3 has 15 amino acids. Germline V gene lookup returns CDR1 MNHEY and CDR2 SMNVEV (reference sequence). The CDR3 loop reads CASRASGILGDTQYF. The CDR3 coding sequence is TGTGCCAGCAGGGCTAGCGGCATCTTGGGAGATACGCAGTATTTT.

The chain carries TRBV10-1 and TRBJ2-5, with D possibly TRBD2 on 6 matching bases. Germline V lookup: CDR1 WNHNN, CDR2 SYGVQD (reference sequence). The CDR3 has 13 amino acids. Trimming shortened V by 6 bases and J by 5 bases, and 13 bases separated the two germline ends. CDR3 protein: CASRADYRETQYF. CDR3 sequence (DNA): TGCGCCAGCAGAGCGGACTATCGGGAGACCCAGTACTTC.

The gene calls are TRBV18 and TRBJ2-7; TRBD1 agrees at 8 bases. Unmatched junction bases numbered 4, after V lost 0 bases and J lost 0 bases. This CDR3 spans 16 amino acids. Germline V lookup: CDR1 KGHSH, CDR2 LQKENI. CDR3 in DNA: TGTGCCAGCTCACCACCGGCAGGGGGCGCCTCCTACGAGCAGTACTTC. It yields the protein CASSPPAGGASYEQYF. The variable domain in full, with the rest retrieved from reference TRBV18 and TRBJ2-7, is NAGVMQNPRHLVRRRGQEARLRCSPMKGHSHVYWYRQLPEEGLKFMVYLQKENIIDESGMPKERFSAEFPKEGPSILRIQQVVRGDSAAYFCASSPPAGGASYEQYFGPGTRLTVT.

The chain combines TRBV6-1 with TRBJ2-7, with 7 positions matching TRBD1. This CDR3 comprises 13 residues. The germline V gene has CDR1 MNHNS and CDR2 SASEGT. Germline trimming cut 5 bases from V and 2 bases from J; bases unmatched to any gene: 3. This chain's CDR3 is CASSIGTAYEQYF. CDR3 nucleotide sequence: TGTGCCAGCAGTATCGGGACAGCCTACGAGCAGTACTTC.

This clone has a single count. The rearrangement uses TRBV7-8 and TRBJ2-7, with TRBD2 identical over 7 bases. This CDR3 region has 16 residues. Germline V lookup: CDR1 SGHVS, CDR2 FQNEAQ. Germline trimming cut 4 bases from V and 3 bases from J; bases unmatched to any gene: 12. CDR3 DNA sequence: TGTGCCAGCAGCTCGACCGCTTCGCCGGGGGGCTACGAGCAGTACTTC. Amino acid sequence: CASSSTASPGGYEQYF.

The chain links TRBV28 to TRBJ1-1; possible D gene TRBD1, 5 bases. V was trimmed by 6 bases and J by 1 base, leaving 9 bases between them. Germline CDR1 and CDR2: MDHEN and SYDVKM. The CDR3 loop spans 13 amino acids. The DNA of the CDR3 is TGTGCCAGCAGCCCTGGACAGAACACTGAAGCTTTCTTT. This translates into CASSPGQNTEAFF.

The chain joins TRBV30 to TRBJ2-3, with TRBD2 as a possible D gene (6 bases). This CDR3 comprises 15 residues. CDR1 and CDR2 (germline): GTSNPN, SVGIG (reference sequence). Trimming shortened V by 0 bases and J by 0 bases, and 10 bases separated the two germline ends. CDR3 in amino acids: CAWSVPAGSTDTQYF. As DNA, the CDR3 is TGTGCCTGGAGTGTTCCGGCGGGAAGCACAGATACGCAGTATTTT.

This clone was seen once. The junction does not match germline at one end; this may be a read error. The chain joins TRBV5-6 to TRBJ1-3, with no clear D. The CDR3 consists of 14 residues. CDR1 SGHDT and CDR2 YYEEEE come from the germline V gene. The CDR3 spells CASSLIRGGDTIYF. CDR3 bases: TGTGCCAGCAGCTTGATCAGAGGTGGAGACACCATATATTTT.

The chain is built from TRBV6-6 and TRBJ1-1; 11 nucleotides line up with TRBD1. The CDR3 runs to 14 residues. Per germline, CDR1 MNHNY and CDR2 SVGAGI (reference sequence). Unmatched junction bases numbered 5, after V lost 7 bases and J lost 4 bases. CDR3 in DNA: TGTGCCAGCAAGGACAGGGGGCAGGGCACTGAAGCTTTCTTT. This codes for CASKDRGQGTEAFF.

This clone was recorded a few times. The CDR3 bases are TGTGCCAGCAAACAGACCGGGAGGCCGGTTTTCACAGATACGCAGTATTTT. It is translated as CASKQTGRPVFTDTQYF. The chain recombines TRBV11-2 with TRBJ2-3, with 7 bases matching TRBD2. CDR3 length: 17 amino acids. V was clipped by 7 bases and J by 2 bases; unmatched bases: 15. Germline V gene lookup returns CDR1 SGHAT and CDR2 FQNNGV.

This sequence joins TRBV7-9 and TRBJ2-1; 10 nucleotides line up with TRBD2. The CDR3 contains 17 residues. The V and J ends lost 0 bases and 5 bases, in that order; junction bases with no gene match: 7. CDR1 and CDR2 (germline): SEHNR, FQNEAQ (reference sequence). The CDR3 here is CASSLASGTSANNEQFF. Written as DNA, the CDR3 is TGTGCCAGCAGCTTAGCATCAGGGACTAGCGCTAACAATGAGCAGTTCTTC.

The chain carries TRBV28 and TRBJ1-2; the match to TRBD1 covers 9 bases. This CDR3 has 14 residues. Germline V CDR1 and CDR2: MDHEN, SYDVKM. Losses at the gene ends were 7 bases for V and 4 bases for J; bases not matched to a gene: 7. The CDR3 bases are TGTGCCAGCACCCACGGACAGGGGCCCTATGGCTACACCTTC. Protein: CASTHGQGPYGYTF.

This clone qualifies as large. The chain uses TRBV30 and TRBJ1-1; D gene unclear. Germline V gives CDR1 GTSNPN, CDR2 SVGIG (reference sequence). CDR3 size: 13 residues. Trimming pared 1 base from V and 1 base from J, leaving 7 bases between. DNA of the CDR3: TGTGCCTGGAGTGCCCGGGAGAACACTGAAGCTTTCTTT. Translated: CAWSARENTEAFF.

The chain links TRBV14 to TRBJ2-1; possible D gene TRBD2, 5 bases. The CDR3 spans 14 residues. V lost 1 base and J 6 bases, leaving 10 bases between the germline ends. The V gene's germline CDR1 is SGHDN and CDR2 FVKESK. The CDR3 DNA is TGTGCCAGCAGCCAAGCTCCAGGAGGCAATGAGCAGTTCTTC. This gives the protein CASSQAPGGNEQFF.

The chain couples TRBV4-1 to TRBJ2-5, with 9 bases that match TRBD1. Germline V gene sequence: CDR1 MGHRA, CDR2 YSYEKL. The CDR3 totals 15 residues. With V trimmed by 3 bases and J by 2 bases, 4 bases remained unmatched. This CDR3 is CASSQRQGVQETQYF. CDR3 coding DNA: TGCGCCAGCAGCCAGAGACAGGGGGTACAAGAGACCCAGTACTTC.

This rearrangement joins TRBV7-9 to TRBJ1-1; a possible D gene is TRBD1 (5 bases). CDR3 length equals 15 residues. The germline CDR1 and CDR2 sequences are SEHNR and FQNEAQ (reference sequence). V lost 0 bases to trimming and J lost 5 bases, with 13 bases between them. CDR3 amino acids: CASSLARQGLTEAFF. CDR3 DNA: TGTGCCAGCAGCTTAGCAAGGCAGGGCCTAACTGAAGCTTTCTTT.

This chain uses TRBV12-5 with TRBJ2-3, with D possibly matching TRBD1 (6 bases). The CDR3 runs 14 residues. CDR1 is LGHNT and CDR2 is FRNRAP in the germline V gene. V lost 7 bases to trimming and J lost 0 bases, with 11 bases between them. CDR3 sequence reads: CASATGISTDTQYF. CDR3 sequence (DNA): TGTGCTAGTGCTACAGGGATTAGCACAGATACGCAGTATTTT.

This chain connects TRBV5-1 to TRBJ2-7; 7 nucleotides agree with TRBD2. The V gene's germline CDR1 is SGHRS and CDR2 YFSETQ. Germline trimming cut 2 bases from V and 3 bases from J; bases unmatched to any gene: 11. The CDR3 has 16 residues. This CDR3 is CASSLGWGGVFYEQYF. For the CDR3, the DNA is TGCGCCAGCAGCTTAGGGTGGGGGGGGGTTTTCTACGAGCAGTACTTC.

The chain joins TRBV27 to TRBJ2-5; TRBD1 might be the D (5 bases). The CDR3 is made up of 14 amino acids. The ends were cut back, 7 bases at V and 4 bases at J, with 16 bases in the middle. Per the germline V gene, CDR1 is MNHEY and CDR2 is SMNVEV (reference sequence). The CDR3 loop is CASKSLGRTETQYF. CDR3 sequence (DNA): TGTGCCAGCAAATCGTTGGGGCGAACAGAGACCCAGTACTTC.

V is TRBV7-9 and J is TRBJ2-5; D is uncertain. The CDR3 is 11 amino acids. Germline V gene lookup returns CDR1 SEHNR and CDR2 FQNEAQ (reference sequence). V was shortened by 5 bases and J by 2 bases, with 3 bases between the two germline ends. CDR3 nucleotide sequence: TGTGCCAGCAGCGTACAAGAGACCCAGTACTTC. Protein: CASSVQETQYF.